This entry lists 18 T cell receptor beta chains sequenced from one sample in a study of T cells in Graves' hyperthyroidism and ophthalmopathy. It was RNA transcripts that yielded the amplified TCR beta CDR3 regions. With the HTBI primer set, the TCR CDR3 went through a first round of RT-PCR. TCRdb re-called the multiplex PCR reads through MiXCR, storing one row per CDR3 protein. There are about 710,000 distinct CDR3 sequences in the sample; approximately 16% occur only once, and around 8.1% lies in the top ten. The source material was blood. These receptors came from a man between 18 and 29 years old with Graves' hyperthyroidism.

This clonotype has more than one count but fewer than ten. This chain links TRBV3-1 with TRBJ2-2, with D possibly TRBD2 on 6 matching bases. The CDR3 is 17 amino acids. Looked up from germline, CDR1 is LGHDT and CDR2 is YNNKEL (reference sequence). V lost 4 bases and J lost 2, with 17 bases in between. In DNA, the CDR3 is TGTGCCAGCAGCCTCCTCCGAGGCGGGACCAACACCGGGGAGCTGTTTTTT. It is translated as CASSLLRGGTNTGELFF.

This clonotype was counted at least ten times. V usage is TRBV28 and J usage is TRBJ2-5, with no clear D. The germline gives CDR1 MDHEN, CDR2 SYDVKM. Trimming left V 2 bases short and J 2 bases short, with 9 bases between. CDR3 length equals 14 residues. CDR3 in DNA: TGTGCCAGCAGTTTACCAGCCATTCAAGAGACCCAGTACTTC. Translation: CASSLPAIQETQYF.

This clonotype was recorded a few times. The chain couples TRBV7-2 to TRBJ1-2; D is ambiguous. The V end lost 4 bases, the J end lost 1 base, and 16 bases lay between the germline ends. CDR3 length: 16 amino acids. CDR1 is SGHTA and CDR2 is FQGNSA in the germline V gene. The CDR3 nucleotides are TGTGCCAGCAGCTATACCCCTTCAGGCTTTAACTATGGCTACACCTTC. It is translated as CASSYTPSGFNYGYTF.

J is TRBJ2-5 and V is TRBV29-1, with 11 bases lining up with TRBD2. The CDR3 totals 15 residues. Losses at the gene ends were 6 bases for V and 2 bases for J; bases not matched to a gene: 8. Germline CDR1 SQVTM, CDR2 ANQGSEA. The CDR3: CSVSGTSGPQETQYF. The CDR3 DNA reads TGCAGCGTATCCGGGACTAGCGGACCACAAGAGACCCAGTACTTC.

This clonotype was observed a few times. This chain connects TRBV7-9 to TRBJ2-1; possibly TRBD2 for D (8 bases). Trimming stripped 5 bases from V and 2 bases from J, with 22 bases between. CDR3 length: 18 residues. Germline V lookup: CDR1 SEHNR, CDR2 FQNEAQ (reference sequence). The CDR3 loop reads CASSQTSVRGLPYNEQFF. The DNA of the CDR3 is TGTGCCAGCAGCCAGACTAGCGTGAGGGGGCTTCCCTACAATGAGCAGTTCTTC.

This clonotype was detected many times. The chain links TRBV2 to TRBJ2-1, with 7 bases identical to TRBD2. Germline V gene sequence: CDR1 SNHLY, CDR2 FYNNEI. V shed 4 bases and J 2 bases; nucleotides not matched to a gene: 5. This CDR3 contains 15 residues. The CDR3 region is CASSVRETPYNEQFF. The CDR3 DNA reads TGTGCCAGCAGTGTGCGGGAGACCCCCTACAATGAGCAGTTCTTC.

This clonotype was recorded many times. The chain joins TRBV29-1 to TRBJ2-7, with TRBD1 matching over 7 bases. The CDR3 contains 14 residues. The germline V gene encodes CDR1 SQVTM and CDR2 ANQGSEA. V was clipped by 1 base and J by 5 bases; unmatched bases: 8. The CDR3 protein is CSVEAARGFNEQYF. The DNA of the CDR3 is TGCAGCGTTGAAGCGGCCAGGGGGTTCAACGAGCAGTACTTC.

This clonotype was seen only a few times. J is TRBJ1-6 and V is TRBV20-1; no firm D call. V was pared by 3 bases and J by 6 bases, with 9 bases between. Per the germline V gene, CDR1 is DFQATT and CDR2 is SNEGSKA (reference sequence). The CDR3 has 13 residues. The CDR3 coding sequence is TGCAGTGCTAGTCCGCAGTCTAATTCACCCCTCCACTTT. Translating gives CSASPQSNSPLHF.

This clonotype was found many times. The chain links TRBV12-3 or TRBV12-4 to TRBJ2-1; possibly TRBD1 for D (6 bases). Trimming left V 5 bases short and J 0 bases short, with 14 bases between. The CDR3 contains 16 residues. The CDR3 protein is CASSKRQVYSYNEQFF. CDR3 bases: TGTGCCAGCAGTAAACGACAGGTTTACTCCTACAATGAGCAGTTCTTC.

This clonotype was observed at least ten times. V is TRBV6-2 or TRBV6-3 and J is TRBJ2-7; 8 bases agree with TRBD1. This CDR3 has 15 amino acids. V was clipped by 5 bases and J by 0 bases; unmatched bases: 6. CDR1 and CDR2 from the germline V gene are MNHEY and SVGEGT. The CDR3 sequence is CASSLRTGNSYEQYF. Here the CDR3 DNA reads TGTGCCAGCAGTCTAAGGACAGGGAACTCCTACGAGCAGTACTTC.

This clonotype showed up just a few times. The V gene is TRBV7-9, the J gene TRBJ2-3; D gene uncertain. Germline CDR1 reads SEHNR; CDR2 reads FQNEAQ (reference sequence). Between the trimmed V and J ends, which lost 6 bases and 8 bases, there was a span of 12 bases. The CDR3 is made up of 12 amino acids. The CDR3 DNA reads as TGTGCCAGCAGGTCTTCACTTGGTACGCAGTATTTT. It codes for CASRSSLGTQYF.

This clonotype was seen many times. The rearrangement uses TRBV6-2 or TRBV6-3 and TRBJ2-7; 7 positions agree with TRBD1. CDR1 and CDR2 from the germline V gene are MNHEY and SVGEGT. With V trimmed by 6 bases and J by 4 bases, 3 bases remained unmatched. The CDR3 is 12 residues long. The CDR3 nucleotides read TGTGCCAGCAGAAGGGGGCTGTACGAGCAGTACTTC. This encodes CASRRGLYEQYF.

The sample holds a few counts of this clonotype. This chain joins TRBV6-1 and TRBJ1-1, with TRBD1 as a possible D gene (6 bases). V lost 4 bases, J lost 7 bases, and 13 bases lay in between. The CDR3 totals 13 residues. Germline V CDR1 and CDR2: MNHNS, SASEGT. The CDR3 loop reads CASSAGQTYEAFF. CDR3 coding DNA: TGTGCCAGCAGTGCGGGACAAACCTATGAAGCTTTCTTT.

The table lists this clonotype with many counts. The V and J genes are TRBV3-1 and TRBJ1-1; D unclear. Germline CDR1 LGHDT, CDR2 YNNKEL (reference sequence). Trimming took off 1 base at V and 6 bases at J, with 9 bases between the two ends. The CDR3 is 13 residues long. For the CDR3, the DNA is TGTGCCAGCAGCCAAGGGGGTAGGGCTGAAGCTTTCTTT. Encoded protein: CASSQGGRAEAFF.

In its sample, this clonotype was seen a few times. The chain joins TRBV5-1 to TRBJ2-7; D call uncertain. Germline V gene data show CDR1 as SGHRS and CDR2 as YFSETQ. The CDR3 has 15 amino acids. Deletions cut 2 bases from V and 0 bases from J, with 12 bases between. The CDR3 is CASSLSLSHSYEQYF. The CDR3 DNA reads TGCGCCAGCAGCTTATCACTTAGCCACTCCTACGAGCAGTACTTC.

The chain carries TRBV3-1 and TRBJ2-7; 8 bases are a match to TRBD1. The germline CDR1 and CDR2 sequences are LGHDT and YNNKEL (reference sequence). The length of the CDR3 is 16 residues. V gave up 2 bases and J gave up 1 base; unmatched junction bases: 7. The CDR3 DNA reads as TGTGCCAGCAGCCAACCAACCGGGACAGGATCCTACGAGCAGTACTTC. As protein: CASSQPTGTGSYEQYF.

This clonotype was found many times. CDR3 sequence (DNA): TGTGCCAGCAGTGAACGGGGTATGAACACTGAAGCTTTCTTT. This gives the protein CASSERGMNTEAFF. The genes are TRBV2 and TRBJ1-1, with no clear D. CDR3 length: 14 residues. The ends were cut back, 2 bases at V and 0 bases at J, with 7 bases in the middle. Germline-derived CDR1 and CDR2 are SNHLY and FYNNEI.

In DNA form, the CDR3 reads TGTGCCAGTAGTATGAGGCCCACGAACACCGGGGAGCTGTTTTTT. Amino acids: CASSMRPTNTGELFF. The V gene is TRBV19, the J gene TRBJ2-2; D not certain. CDR1 is LNHDA, CDR2 SQIVND, per germline (reference sequence). The V end was cut by 3 bases, the J end by 0 bases, with 8 bases between. The CDR3 has 15 amino acids.